This T cell receptor (beta chain) was identified during a study of T cell repertoires in cytomegalovirus infection. The overall study: Both CMV infection and a matching HLA type were indicated by public TCR beta signatures. Whole-study results and caveats: The ex vivo response showed dominance by HLA-C-restricted CMV-specific TCR beta clonotypes.

In its sample, this clonotype was seen many times. Its antigen remains unidentified. In TCRdb, the reads were re-called with MiXCR into one record per CDR3 protein. The sample lists roughly 250,000 distinct CDR3 sequences, 9% to 15% occurring once. Germline V gene lookup returns CDR1 LNHDA and CDR2 SQIVND (reference sequence). Trimming removed 1 base from V and 3 bases from J; junction bases left unmatched: 2. The CDR3 is 15 residues long. The chain carries TRBV19 and TRBJ2-1; 8 bases line up with TRBD2. Sequenced material: PBMCs. The source is a human donor in good health (CMV status not recorded). Some clones in this sample may be carry-over from other donors' samples. The CDR3 spells CASSIGAGGYNEQFF. The CDR3 nucleotides read TGTGCCAGTAGTATAGGGGCGGGGGGCTACAATGAGCAGTTCTTC.